This T cell receptor (beta chain) came from a study of blood T cell repertoires in COVID-19. Sequencing was performed with immunoSEQ multiplex PCR; in TCRdb, only in-frame clones are kept and a portion is missing. The sample gives over 200,000 clones, 84% of which show up once; 2% to 2.5% is in the top ten. V dropped 2 bases and J dropped 4; count of bases not matched to a gene: 4. Germline V lookup: CDR1 SGHVS, CDR2 FQNEAQ. This CDR3 region has 16 residues. The clonotype originates from a middle-aged man who had recovered from COVID-19. Sequencing was performed on peripheral blood. The chain has TRBV7-8 and TRBJ2-2; 10 bases agree with TRBD2. CDR3 sequence (DNA): TGTGCCAGCAGCTTAAGCGGGAGGGGGTCCACCGGGGAGCTGTTTTTT. Translation: CASSLSGRGSTGELFF. The full variable domain, rest sourced from reference TRBV7-8 and TRBJ2-2, is GAGVSQSPRYKVAKRGQDVALRCDPISGHVSLFWYQQALGQGPEFLTYFQNEAQLDKSGLPSDRFFAERPEGSVSTLKIQRTQQEDSAVYLCASSLSGRGSTGELFFGEGSRLTVL.